A single sample gave rise to the 22 T cell receptor beta chains below, sequenced in a study of Ad26.COV2.S vaccination and SARS-CoV-2 variants. Treatment defined: around 19 received Ad26.COV2.S at low or high dose, single or two shots; roughly five received placebo; per-sample allocation not given. Sampling was performed 63 days after the first vaccine or placebo injection. Assay: immunoSEQ multiplex PCR; the TCRdb copy retains only in-frame clones and omits some. Counted here are 350,000 to 500,000 clones, less than 95% occurring once; the ten biggest clones make up about 4.4%. The material sequenced was peripheral blood, taken in a trial of Ad26.COV2.S vaccine versus placebo. All receptors come from a person between 18 and 65 years old who received the Ad26.COV2.S COVID-19 vaccine or a placebo.

The J gene is TRBJ2-5, the V gene TRBV11-1; the D gene is possibly TRBD1 (5 bases). The CDR3 spans 14 residues. Trimming left V 3 bases short and J 2 bases short, with 10 bases between. Germline V gene sequence: CDR1 SGHAT, CDR2 FQDESV (reference sequence). The CDR3: CASSFGAVQETQYF. In DNA, the CDR3 is TGTGCCAGCAGCTTTGGGGCGGTTCAAGAGACCCAGTACTTC.

The chain carries TRBV29-1 and TRBJ2-5, with D perhaps matching TRBD1 or TRBD2 (5 bases each). V was shortened by 7 bases and J by 5 bases, with 14 bases between the two germline ends. Germline V gene data show CDR1 as SQVTM and CDR2 as ANQGSEA. The CDR3 is 12 amino acids. CDR3 nucleotide sequence: TGCAGCGCCGGTAGAGGGGTCGAGACCCAGTACTTC. It encodes CSAGRGVETQYF.

This chain links TRBV11-3 with TRBJ2-2; no clear D. The CDR3 is made up of 13 amino acids. The V and J ends lost 3 bases and 0 bases respectively, with 2 bases between them. In germline, CDR1 is SGHNT, CDR2 YENEEA. CDR3 coding DNA: TGTGCCAGCAGCTTTTCGAACACCGGGGAGCTGTTTTTT. This gives the protein CASSFSNTGELFF.

The chain combines TRBV4-2 with TRBJ1-5; tentative D call: TRBD1 (6 bases). In germline, CDR1 is LGHNA, CDR2 YNFKEQ. Trimming pared 2 bases from V and 6 bases from J, leaving 17 bases between. This CDR3 contains 16 residues. CDR3 bases: TGTGCCAGCAGCCAACGTCGGGACATCCCCGTTCAGCCCCAGCATTTT. Its protein is CASSQRRDIPVQPQHF.

The genes are TRBV6-1 and TRBJ2-2; D possibly corresponds to TRBD2 (6 bases). The CDR3 sequence is 20 residues long. Germline assignment: CDR1 MNHNS and CDR2 SASEGT. Trimming removed 2 bases at V and 4 bases at J, with 26 bases between. CDR3 loop: CASSERRRARLVGTTGELFF. The DNA for the CDR3 is TGTGCCAGCAGTGAAAGAAGGAGGGCTCGACTAGTCGGTACCACCGGGGAGCTGTTTTTT.

The CDR3 is CSVQLAGGLEEQYF. The CDR3 DNA sequence: TGCAGCGTTCAACTAGCGGGAGGTTTAGAAGAGCAGTACTTC. J is TRBJ2-7 and V is TRBV29-1, with 12 bases lining up with TRBD2. The germline CDR1 and CDR2 sequences are SQVTM and ANQGSEA. The CDR3 has 14 residues. After removal of 5 bases from V and 7 bases from J, the junction contained 9 bases not matched to a gene.

This clone turned up a few times. The rearrangement uses TRBV12-5 and TRBJ2-5; unclear D gene. CDR3 length: 15 amino acids. V lost 4 bases to trimming and J lost 3 bases, with 15 bases between them. The germline V gene has CDR1 LGHNT and CDR2 FRNRAP. CDR3 residues: CASGSAGGREETQYF. The CDR3 nucleotides are TGTGCTAGTGGTTCAGCTGGTGGGCGAGAAGAGACCCAGTACTTC. The whole variable domain, filled in from reference TRBV12-5 and TRBJ2-5, reads DARVTQTPRHKVTEMGQEVTMRCQPILGHNTVFWYRQTMMQGLELLAYFRNRAPLDDSGMPKDRFSAEMPDATLATLKIQPSEPRDSAVYFCASGSAGGREETQYFGPGTRLLVL.

The CDR3 DNA is TGTGCCAGCAGTAGCGAGGGGGGGAACACTGAAGCTTTCTTT. Amino acid sequence: CASSSEGGNTEAFF. The chain joins TRBV6-6 to TRBJ1-1, with D possibly TRBD1 on 6 matching bases. Trimming pared 5 bases from V and 1 base from J, leaving 11 bases between. The CDR3 sequence is 14 residues long. CDR1 is MNHNY, CDR2 SVGAGI, per germline (reference sequence).

The rearrangement joins TRBV5-1 to TRBJ2-7; D may correspond to TRBD1 or TRBD2 (6 bases each). Germline V gives CDR1 SGHRS, CDR2 YFSETQ. Trimming left V 0 bases short and J 2 bases short, with 9 bases between. The CDR3 has 14 amino acids. CDR3 bases: TGCGCCAGCAGCTTGGAGGGGGGACCCTACGAGCAGTACTTC. Translation: CASSLEGGPYEQYF.

V gene TRBV9 combines with J gene TRBJ2-3; 9 bases are shared with TRBD1. Germline V gene sequence: CDR1 SGDLS, CDR2 YYNGEE. The CDR3 covers 16 residues. With V trimmed by 0 bases and J by 4 bases, 6 bases remained unmatched. As DNA, the CDR3 is TGTGCCAGCAGCGTAGGGTTGGGACAGGGTGCAGATACGCAGTATTTT. It codes for CASSVGLGQGADTQYF. The variable domain in full, completed from reference TRBV9 and TRBJ2-3, reads DSGVTQTPKHLITATGQRVTLRCSPRSGDLSVYWYQQSLDQGLQFLIQYYNGEERAKGNILERFSAQQFPDLHSELNLSSLELGDSALYFCASSVGLGQGADTQYFGPGTRLTVL.

CDR3: CASTIPPRIGGDSYEQYF. Written as DNA, the CDR3 is TGTGCCAGCACTATTCCACCCCGGATCGGAGGGGACTCCTACGAGCAGTACTTC. The V gene is TRBV28, the J gene TRBJ2-7, with D perhaps TRBD2 (6 bases). With 7 bases removed from V and 0 bases from J, the gap between germline ends came to 25 bases. Germline assignment: CDR1 MDHEN and CDR2 SYDVKM. The CDR3 loop spans 18 amino acids. Supplemented by reference TRBV28 and TRBJ2-7, the full variable domain reads DVKVTQSSRYLVKRTGEKVFLECVQDMDHENMFWYRQDPGLGLRLIYFSYDVKMKEKGDIPEGYSVSREKKERFSLILESASTNQTSMYLCASTIPPRIGGDSYEQYFGPGTRLTVT.

The V call is TRBV7-6, the J call TRBJ2-2; 9 bases are shared with TRBD1. This CDR3 spans 16 amino acids. V dropped 5 bases and J dropped 5; count of bases not matched to a gene: 9. Germline V lookup: CDR1 SGHVS, CDR2 FNYEAQ. CDR3 nucleotides: TGTGCCAGCAGCGTATTACAGGGGGCAGGGACCGGGGAGCTGTTTTTT. It specifies CASSVLQGAGTGELFF.

This sequence joins TRBV7-4 and TRBJ2-4; maybe TRBD2 (6 bases). CDR1 is SGHVT, CDR2 SQSDAQ, per germline. The CDR3 totals 15 residues. Trimming shortened V by 1 base and J by 8 bases, and 15 bases separated the two germline ends. DNA of the CDR3: TGTGCCAGCAGCTTAGTATCTAGCGAGTCAGACATTCAGTACTTC. Translation gives CASSLVSSESDIQYF.

The CDR3 DNA follows: TGTGCCAGCAGATCGGGACTTCTCCCCGGGGATGGCTACACCTTC. It yields the protein CASRSGLLPGDGYTF. The V gene is TRBV2, the J gene TRBJ1-2; D perhaps matches TRBD1 (5 bases). CDR1 and CDR2 from the germline V gene are SNHLY and FYNNEI. V gave up 6 bases and J gave up 6 bases, with 20 bases separating them. This CDR3 has 15 residues.

V and J are TRBV5-4 and TRBJ2-3, with 7 bases that match TRBD2. CDR1 and CDR2 from the germline V gene are SGHNT and YYREEE (reference sequence). With 2 bases clipped from V and 5 bases from J, the junction kept 5 bases outside the gene matches. The CDR3 extends over 14 amino acids. The chain's CDR3 is CASSLAGWKDTQYF. The CDR3 DNA reads TGTGCCAGCAGCTTAGCGGGGTGGAAAGATACGCAGTATTTT.

As to this clone: A much larger clone differs from this one at a single base, so this may be a read error. The J gene is TRBJ2-7, the V gene TRBV7-2, with a possible D match to TRBD1 (5 bases). The CDR3 contains 14 residues. V was cut by 1 base and J by 6 bases, with 13 bases left in between. Germline values: CDR1 SGHTA, CDR2 FQGNSA. The CDR3 coding sequence is TGTGCCAGCAGCTTAGACAGGAGCATCCGCGAGCAGTACTTC. It specifies CASSLDRSIREQYF. Complete variable domain (other parts from reference TRBV7-2 and TRBJ2-7): GAGVSQSPSNKVTEKGKDVELRCDPISGHTALYWYRQSLGQGLEFLIYFQGNSAPDKSGLPSDRFSAERTGGSVSTLTIQRTQQEDSAVYLCASSLDRSIREQYFGPGTRLTVT.

The chain employs TRBV14 and TRBJ2-1; TRBD1 agrees at 7 bases. CDR1 and CDR2 (germline): SGHDN, FVKESK. J lost 4 bases, V lost 6 bases, and 0 bases had no gene match. The CDR3 sequence is 12 residues long. CDR3 sequence (DNA): TGTGCCAGCAGGACAGGGTACAATGAGCAGTTCTTC. This gives the protein CASRTGYNEQFF. Filled out from reference TRBV14 and TRBJ2-1, the complete variable domain reads EAGVTQFPSHSVIEKGQTVTLRCDPISGHDNLYWYRRVMGKEIKFLLHFVKESKQDESGMPNNRFLAERTGGTYSTLKVQPAELEDSGVYFCASRTGYNEQFFGPGTRLTVL.

This chain uses TRBV5-1 with TRBJ2-2; no definite D call. Trimming removed 1 base from V and 6 bases from J, with 16 bases in between. The CDR3 is made up of 16 amino acids. CDR1 is SGHRS, CDR2 YFSETQ, per germline. The CDR3 here is CASSLRFGEDAGELFF. CDR3 DNA: TGCGCCAGCAGCTTGAGGTTTGGGGAAGATGCCGGGGAGCTGTTTTTT.

The chain couples TRBV5-4 to TRBJ1-1; D is unclear. Trimming removed 4 bases at V and 1 base at J, with 8 bases between. CDR3 length: 13 residues. Germline CDR1 is SGHNT and CDR2 is YYREEE (reference sequence). The CDR3 DNA follows: TGTGCCAGCAGCCCCCGGGCGAACACTGAAGCTTTCTTT. This sequence encodes CASSPRANTEAFF.

The V gene is TRBV29-1, the J gene TRBJ2-3; D may be TRBD2 (6 bases). Trimming pared 4 bases from V and 0 bases from J, leaving 14 bases between. Germline CDR1 is SQVTM and CDR2 is ANQGSEA. The CDR3 totals 15 residues. The DNA of the CDR3 is TGCAGCGTTGGAGTGAGGGAGGCTAGCACAGATACGCAGTATTTT. As protein: CSVGVREASTDTQYF.

This clone was observed a single time. The V gene is TRBV6-2 or TRBV6-3, the J gene TRBJ2-7; tentatively, D is TRBD1 (5 bases). Germline V CDR1 and CDR2: MNHEY, SVGEGT. Trimming took 0 bases from V and 6 from J, leaving 12 bases between them. The CDR3 is 14 amino acids. The CDR3 DNA is TGTGCCAGCAGTTACTCCACAGGAGAAGGCGAGCAGTACTTC. Translated: CASSYSTGEGEQYF.

This chain connects TRBV4-3 to TRBJ2-7; unclear D gene. Germline V CDR1 and CDR2: LGHNA, YSLEER. The CDR3 sequence is 13 residues long. V shed 1 base and J shed 4 bases, with 8 bases lying between them. The CDR3 here is CASSQGATYEQYF. Written as DNA, the CDR3 is TGCGCCAGCAGCCAAGGGGCGACTTACGAGCAGTACTTC.